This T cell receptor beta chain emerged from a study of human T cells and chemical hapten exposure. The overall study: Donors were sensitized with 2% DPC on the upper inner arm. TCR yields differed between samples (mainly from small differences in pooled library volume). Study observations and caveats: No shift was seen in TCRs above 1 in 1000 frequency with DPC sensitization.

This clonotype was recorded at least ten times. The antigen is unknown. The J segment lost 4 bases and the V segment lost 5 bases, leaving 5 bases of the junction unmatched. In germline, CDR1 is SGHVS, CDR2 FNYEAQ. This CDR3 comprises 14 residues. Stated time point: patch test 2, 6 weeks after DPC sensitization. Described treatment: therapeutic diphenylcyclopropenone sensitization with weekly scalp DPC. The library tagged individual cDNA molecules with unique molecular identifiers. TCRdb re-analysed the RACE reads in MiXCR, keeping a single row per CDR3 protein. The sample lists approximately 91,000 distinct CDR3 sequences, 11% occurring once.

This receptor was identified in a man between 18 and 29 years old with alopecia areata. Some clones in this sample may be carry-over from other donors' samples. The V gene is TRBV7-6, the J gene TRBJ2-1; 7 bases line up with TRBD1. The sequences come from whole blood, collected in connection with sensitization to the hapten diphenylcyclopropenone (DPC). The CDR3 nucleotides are TGTGCCAGCAGCCCGGGACAGATTTACAATGAGCAGTTCTTC. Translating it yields CASSPGQIYNEQFF.